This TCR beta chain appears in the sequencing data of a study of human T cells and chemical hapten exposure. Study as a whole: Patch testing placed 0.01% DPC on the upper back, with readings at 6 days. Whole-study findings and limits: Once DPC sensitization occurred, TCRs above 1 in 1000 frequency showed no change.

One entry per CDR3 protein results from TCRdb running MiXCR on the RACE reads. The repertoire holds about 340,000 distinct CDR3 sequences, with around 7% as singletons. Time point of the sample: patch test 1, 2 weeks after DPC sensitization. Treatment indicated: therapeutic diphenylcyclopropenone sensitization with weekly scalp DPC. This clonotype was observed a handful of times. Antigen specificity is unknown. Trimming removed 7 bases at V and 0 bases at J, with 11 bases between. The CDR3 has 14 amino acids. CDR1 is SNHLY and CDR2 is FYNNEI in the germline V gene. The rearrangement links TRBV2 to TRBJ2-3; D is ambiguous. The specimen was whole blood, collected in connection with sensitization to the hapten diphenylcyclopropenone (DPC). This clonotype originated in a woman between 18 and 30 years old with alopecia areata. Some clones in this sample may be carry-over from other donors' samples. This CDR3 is CASNLASSTDTQYF. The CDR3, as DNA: TGTGCCAGCAACTTAGCCTCTAGCACAGATACGCAGTATTTT.